A selection of T cell receptor beta chains follows, all from one sample in a study of cytomegalovirus exposure and HLA in healthy donors. The method was immunoSEQ multiplex PCR; TCRdb's version includes in-frame clones alone and lacks a portion of them. The sample holds about 280,000 clones, roughly 90% seen once. Specimen: PBMCs. These TCRs come from a woman under 30 in good health and CMV-seronegative. CDR3s include the opening cysteine and the closing phenylalanine or tryptophan. A D gene is named only where the DNA matches it firmly. A row's size may be missing; if present it is once, few, many or a size class.

clone size	D gene	V gene	J gene	CDR3 DNA	CDR3 protein
.	.	TRBV19	TRBJ2-5	TGTGCCAGTAGCACCACCGGGACTCAAGAGACCCAGTACTTC	CASSTTGTQETQYF
.	TRBD2	TRBV10-3	TRBJ2-7	TGTGCCATCAGTGACCAGACTAGCAGAAGGGCATACGAGCAGTACTTC	CAISDQTSRRAYEQYF
.	TRBD1	TRBV5-1	TRBJ2-1	TGCGCCAGCACCCGGGACAGGGGGCCCCACAATGAGCAGTTCTTC	CASTRDRGPHNEQFF
.	TRBD2	TRBV7-8	TRBJ2-1	TGTGCCAGCAGCCCCCGACTAGCAGACAATGAGCAGTTCTTC	CASSPRLADNEQFF
.	.	TRBV6-5	TRBJ1-2	TGTGCCAGCAGTTCATGGGTCGGGGCGGGGGCTTATGGCTACACCTTC	CASSSWVGAGAYGYTF
.	.	TRBV28	TRBJ2-2	TGTGCCAGCACTCGGGGGTGGGCCGGGGAGCTGTTTTTT	CASTRGWAGELFF
.	.	TRBV5-6	TRBJ2-3	TGTGCCAGCAGCTTGCAGTTTGGTACGCAGTATTTT	CASSLQFGTQYF
.	TRBD2	TRBV5-1	TRBJ2-1	TGCGCCAGCAGCTCCCTTAGCGGGAAAGGTGATGAGCAGTTCTTC	CASSSLSGKGDEQFF
.	.	TRBV18	TRBJ2-6	TGTGCCAGCTCACCACCGGAGGGACCCTCTGGGGCCAACGTCCTGACTTTC	CASSPPEGPSGANVLTF
.	.	TRBV27	TRBJ2-1	TGTGCCAGCAGCCCGATGGCGAGTGGACAGACATACAATGAGCAGTTCTTC	CASSPMASGQTYNEQFF
.	.	TRBV15	TRBJ2-7	TGTGCCACCAGCAGATCGGAGGTCAACGAGCAGTACTTC	CATSRSEVNEQYF
.	TRBD2	TRBV7-8	TRBJ2-7	TGTGCCAGCAGCCCTCGAGAGGCTAGCGGGACTGGTGTGGGCGAGCAGTACTTC	CASSPREASGTGVGEQYF
.	TRBD1	TRBV28	TRBJ2-7	TGTGCCAGCAGGGGGACAGGAGCCTACGAGCAGTACTTC	CASRGTGAYEQYF
.	.	TRBV25-1	TRBJ1-2	TGTGCCAGCAGTGACATACCCAACAGGGACGGCTACACCTTC	CASSDIPNRDGYTF
.	TRBD2	TRBV9	TRBJ2-3	TGTGCCAGCAGCGTAAGGACTAGCGGGAGTGGAACAGATACGCAGTATTTT	CASSVRTSGSGTDTQYF
.	.	TRBV6-5	TRBJ2-1	TGTGCCAGCAGTTACTGGAGGGCCAGCTCCTACAATGAGCAGTTCTTC	CASSYWRASSYNEQFF
.	TRBD2	TRBV29-1	TRBJ2-7	TGCAGCGCCCGACTAGCGGGAGGGAGTTCCGTTCTCTTC	CSARLAGGSSVLF
.	TRBD1	TRBV5-1	TRBJ1-2	TGCGCCAGCAGCGAGGGACAGGGTGGTTATGGCTACACCTTC	CASSEGQGGYGYTF
.	.	TRBV28	TRBJ2-1	TGTGCCAGCAACCGGGACTCGTACAATGAGCAGTTCTTC	CASNRDSYNEQFF
.	TRBD2	TRBV5-6	TRBJ2-1	TGTGCCAGCCAAAAACTAGCGGCTAACAATGAGCAGTTCTTC	CASQKLAANNEQFF
.	TRBD2	TRBV29-1	TRBJ2-1	TGCAGCGGGGTAGCGGGAGCGATTGGTAATGGGCAGTTCTTC	CSGVAGAIGNGQFF
.	.	TRBV10-2	TRBJ1-1	TGCGCCAGCAGTGTGGAGGGCCCGGCTGAAGCTTTCTTT	CASSVEGPAEAFF
.	TRBD1	TRBV29-1	TRBJ2-7	TGCAGCGTTAGAACCCTCCCTACAGGGGGTCTTGGCGAGCAGTACTTC	CSVRTLPTGGLGEQYF
once	.	TRBV7-6	TRBJ2-1	TGTGCCAGCAGCTTGGCACCATCCTACAATGAGCAGTTCTTC	CASSLAPSYNEQFF
.	.	TRBV15	TRBJ2-1	TGTGCCACCCAGTCCGGGTTTCGTGGTGAGCAGTTCTTC	CATQSGFRGEQFF